The T cell receptor beta chain described here comes from a study of CXCR3-negative and CXCR3-positive naive CD8 T cells. To note about this clonotype: Antigen: not known.

It was by 5' RACE with UMI labels that the TRB cDNA libraries were prepared. TCRdb reprocessed the 5' RACE reads and stores each CDR3 protein as one record, lacking DNA. Here the sample table reports 140,000 to 150,000 distinct CDR3 sequences. CD8+ T cell subsets were each sorted in triplicate, about 310,000 cells apiece. Naive cells were sorted as CD45RO-, CCR7+, CD27+ and CD95-. There are 13 residues in the CDR3. Germline CDR1 LGHDT, CDR2 YNNKEL (reference sequence). General study results and limits: TRB CDR3s were more hydrophobic in CXCR3-positive than in CXCR3-negative naive cells. Naive subsets showed comparable surface CD5, and TCR interaction strength was also inferred from TRB CDR3 physicochemistry.

The sequence derives from a human donor in good health. Some clones in this sample may be carry-over from other donors' samples. This chain uses TRBV3-1 with TRBJ2-1; TCRdb indicates TRBD2, and absent DNA this call remains unverified. Sequencing was performed on naive CXCR3+ CD8+ T cells from blood. Regarding subset: CD45RO-CCR7+CD27+CD95- naive CD8+ T cells expressing CXCR3 (TNR3+). The CDR3 protein is CASSSGGVHEQFF.